This T cell receptor (beta chain) was identified in a study of blood T cell repertoires in COVID-19. Profiling relied on immunoSEQ multiplex PCR, and the TCRdb table lists in-frame clones only, not all of them. Of about 180,000 clones listed, about 80% are singletons. Looked up from germline, CDR1 is SGHAT and CDR2 is FQNNGV. The V gene lost 1 base and the J gene lost 1 base, with 14 bases spanning the gap. The CDR3 is 16 amino acids. Input material: peripheral blood. The gene calls are TRBV11-2 and TRBJ2-7; perhaps TRBD2 as D (7 bases). The receptor comes from a human donor in a cohort sampled during active COVID-19. The CDR3 region has the DNA TGTGCCAGCAGCTTAGGAGGGGGAGGGGGGTCCTACGAGCAGTACTTC. Translated, it gives CASSLGGGGGSYEQYF.